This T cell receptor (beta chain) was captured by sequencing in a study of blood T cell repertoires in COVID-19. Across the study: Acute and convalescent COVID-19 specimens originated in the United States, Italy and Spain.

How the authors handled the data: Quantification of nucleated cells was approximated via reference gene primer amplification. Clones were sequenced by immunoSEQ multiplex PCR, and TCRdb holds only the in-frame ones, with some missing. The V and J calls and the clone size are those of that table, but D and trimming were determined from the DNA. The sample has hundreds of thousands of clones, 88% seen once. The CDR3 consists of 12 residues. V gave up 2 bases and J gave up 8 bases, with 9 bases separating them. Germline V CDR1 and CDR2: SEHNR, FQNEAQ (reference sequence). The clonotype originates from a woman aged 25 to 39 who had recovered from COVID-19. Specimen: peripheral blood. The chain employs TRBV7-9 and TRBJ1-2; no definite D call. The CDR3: CASSLPTFGYTF. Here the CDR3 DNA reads TGTGCCAGCAGCTTACCCACTTTCGGCTACACCTTC.